The TCR beta chain under discussion was sequenced for a study of regulatory T cells in long-lasting Graves disease. Noted time point: newly diagnosed GD, antithyroid drugs for less than 3 months. PBMC RNA was the source of the TCR library. Arm-PCR with iRepertoire HTBI primers amplified the CDR3 regions for these TCR beta libraries. TCRdb re-analysed the multiplex PCR reads in MiXCR, keeping a single row per CDR3 protein. The profile shows hundreds of thousands of distinct CDR3 sequences, approximately 15% of them singletons. Whole-study findings and limits: Fewer public clonotypes were shared by new patients (under 1,000) than by persistent patients (around 2,800).

This clonotype was counted at least ten times. The antigen remains undetermined. Trimming removed 8 bases from V and 7 bases from J, with 27 bases in between. CDR3 size: 16 residues. CDR1 is MDHEN, CDR2 SYDVKM, per germline. These data were also reused for a study on T cells in Graves' hyperthyroidism and ophthalmopathy. That paper states: In the analysis, a 13 V-J model separated ophthalmopathy from stable hyperthyroidism.

The V gene is TRBV28, the J gene TRBJ2-7; TRBD2 is a possible D gene (7 bases). The sequenced sample was peripheral blood mononuclear cells (PBMCs), obtained at new diagnosis, from a patient treated with antithyroid drugs. The TCR comes from a woman aged 25 to 39 with Graves disease. The CDR3 nucleotides are TGTGCCAGCCTTGTGGGAGGGGGACGGCCTTCGAGTGAGCAGTACTTC. As protein: CASLVGGGRPSSEQYF.